This TCR beta chain was found in a study of shared T cell receptors in the human thymus. Measured with immunoSEQ multiplex PCR; TCRdb has only the in-frame clones, and not every one. The sample lists about 400,000 clones, 95% occurring once. The CDR3 has 12 amino acids. CDR1 is MDHEN, CDR2 SYDVKM, per germline. V lost 10 bases and J 8 bases, leaving 17 bases between the germline ends. V is TRBV28 and J is TRBJ1-2; no clear D gene. The source is a human donor. The sequenced sample was thymocytes. CDR3 in amino acids: CATTQFTPGYTF. The CDR3 region has the DNA TGTGCCACCACACAGTTTACCCCGGGCTACACCTTC.